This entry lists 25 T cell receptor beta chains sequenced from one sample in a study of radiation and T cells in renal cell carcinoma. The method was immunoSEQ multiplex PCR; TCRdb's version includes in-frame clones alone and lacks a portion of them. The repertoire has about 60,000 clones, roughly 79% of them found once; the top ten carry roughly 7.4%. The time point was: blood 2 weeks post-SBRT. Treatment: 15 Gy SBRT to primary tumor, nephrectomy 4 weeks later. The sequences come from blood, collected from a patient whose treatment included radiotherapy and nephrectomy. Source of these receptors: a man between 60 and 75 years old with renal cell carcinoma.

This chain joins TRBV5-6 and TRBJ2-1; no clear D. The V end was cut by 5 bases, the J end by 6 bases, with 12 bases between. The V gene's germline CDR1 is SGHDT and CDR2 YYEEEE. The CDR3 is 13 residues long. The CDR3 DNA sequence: TGTGCCAGCAGTTCGAGGTCGGGCAATGAGCAGTTCTTC. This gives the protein CASSSRSGNEQFF.

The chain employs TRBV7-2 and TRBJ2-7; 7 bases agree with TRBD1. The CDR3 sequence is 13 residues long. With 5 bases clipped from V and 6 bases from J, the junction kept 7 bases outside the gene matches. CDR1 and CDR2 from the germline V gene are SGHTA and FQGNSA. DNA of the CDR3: TGTGCCAGCAGCCAAGACAGGGACGGCGAGCAGTACGTC. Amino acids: CASSQDRDGEQYV.

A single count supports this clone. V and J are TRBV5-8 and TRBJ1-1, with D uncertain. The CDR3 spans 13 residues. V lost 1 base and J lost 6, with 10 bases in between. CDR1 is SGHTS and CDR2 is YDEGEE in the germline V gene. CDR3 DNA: TGTGCCAGCAGCTTGCAGGTCTTGGCTGAAGCTTTCTTT. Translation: CASSLQVLAEAFF.

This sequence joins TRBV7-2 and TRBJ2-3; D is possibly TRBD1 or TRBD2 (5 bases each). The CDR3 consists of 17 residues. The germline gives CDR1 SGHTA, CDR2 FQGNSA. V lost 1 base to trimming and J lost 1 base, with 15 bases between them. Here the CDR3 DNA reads TGTGCCAGCAGCTTAGGGTTTGGGGGTAAGGGCACAGATACGCAGTATTTT. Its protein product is CASSLGFGGKGTDTQYF.

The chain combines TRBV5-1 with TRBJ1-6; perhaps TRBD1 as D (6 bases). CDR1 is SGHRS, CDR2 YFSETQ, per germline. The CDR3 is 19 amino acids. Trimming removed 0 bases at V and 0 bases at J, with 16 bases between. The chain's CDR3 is CASSLDSGTLNSYNSPLHF. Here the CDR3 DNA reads TGCGCCAGCAGCTTGGACTCCGGGACACTTAACTCCTATAATTCACCCCTCCACTTT.

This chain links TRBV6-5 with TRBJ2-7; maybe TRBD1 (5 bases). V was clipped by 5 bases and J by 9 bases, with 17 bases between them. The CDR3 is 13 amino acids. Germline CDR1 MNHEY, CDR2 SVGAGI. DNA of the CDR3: TGTGCCAGCAGTATCAGGCAGGGTCTTGGGCAGTACGTC. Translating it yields CASSIRQGLGQYV.

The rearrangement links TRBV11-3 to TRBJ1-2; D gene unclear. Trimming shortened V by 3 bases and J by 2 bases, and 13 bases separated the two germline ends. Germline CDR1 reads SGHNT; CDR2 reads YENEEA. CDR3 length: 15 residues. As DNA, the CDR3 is TGTGCCAGCAGCTTGGGTGCAGTCCCAAACTATGGCTACACCTTC. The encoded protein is CASSLGAVPNYGYTF.

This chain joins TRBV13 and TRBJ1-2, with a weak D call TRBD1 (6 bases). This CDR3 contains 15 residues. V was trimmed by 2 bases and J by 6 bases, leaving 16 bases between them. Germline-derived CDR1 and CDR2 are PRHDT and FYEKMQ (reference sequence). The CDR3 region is CASSLLEGGVDGYTF. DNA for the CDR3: TGTGCCAGCAGCTTATTGGAAGGGGGTGTCGATGGCTACACCTTC.

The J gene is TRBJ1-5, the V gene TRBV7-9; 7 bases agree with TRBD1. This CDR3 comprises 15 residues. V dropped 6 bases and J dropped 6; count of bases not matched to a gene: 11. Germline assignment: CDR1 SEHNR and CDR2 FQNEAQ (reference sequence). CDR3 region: CASSLQGSGVQPQHF. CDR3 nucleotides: TGTGCCAGCAGTCTACAGGGGTCTGGAGTTCAGCCCCAGCATTTT.

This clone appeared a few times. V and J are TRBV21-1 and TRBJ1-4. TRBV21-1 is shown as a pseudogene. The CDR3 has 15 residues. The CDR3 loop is CASTQSGGSNEKLFF. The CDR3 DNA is TGTGCCAGCACCCAATCGGGGGGTTCTAATGAAAAACTGTTTTTT.

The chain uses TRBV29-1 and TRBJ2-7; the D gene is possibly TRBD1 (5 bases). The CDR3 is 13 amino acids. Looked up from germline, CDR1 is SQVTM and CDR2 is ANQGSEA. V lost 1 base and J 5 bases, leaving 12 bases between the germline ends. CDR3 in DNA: TGCAGCGTTGAAGTGGGGCGGCTGGACGAGCAGTACTTC. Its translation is CSVEVGRLDEQYF.

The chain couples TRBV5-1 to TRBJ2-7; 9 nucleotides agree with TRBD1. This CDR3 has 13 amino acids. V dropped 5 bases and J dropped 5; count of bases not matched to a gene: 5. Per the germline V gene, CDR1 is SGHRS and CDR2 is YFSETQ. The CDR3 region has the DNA TGCGCCAGCAGGACAGGGGGGTACGACGAGCAGTACTTC. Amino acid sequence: CASRTGGYDEQYF.

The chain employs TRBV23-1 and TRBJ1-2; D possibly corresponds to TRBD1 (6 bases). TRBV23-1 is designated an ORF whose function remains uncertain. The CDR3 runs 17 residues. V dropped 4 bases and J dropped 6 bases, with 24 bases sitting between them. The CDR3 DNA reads TGCGCCAGCAGTCCCTTGGGAGGCGGGGGCCGGCTGAATGGCTACACCTTC. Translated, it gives CASSPLGGGGRLNGYTF.

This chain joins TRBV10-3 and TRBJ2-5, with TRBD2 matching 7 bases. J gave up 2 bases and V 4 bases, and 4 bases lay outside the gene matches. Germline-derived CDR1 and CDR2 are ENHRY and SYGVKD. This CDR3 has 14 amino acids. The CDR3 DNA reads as TGTGCCATCAGTGGTCTAGCGGAACAAGAGACCCAGTACTTC. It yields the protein CAISGLAEQETQYF.

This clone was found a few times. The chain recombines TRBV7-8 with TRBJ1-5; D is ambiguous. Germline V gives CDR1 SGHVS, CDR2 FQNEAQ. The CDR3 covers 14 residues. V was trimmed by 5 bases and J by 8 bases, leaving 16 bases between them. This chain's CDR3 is CASSERTVGKPQHF. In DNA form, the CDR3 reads TGTGCCAGCAGCGAACGGACGGTAGGGAAGCCCCAGCATTTT.

The CDR3 nucleotides are TGTGCCACCACCGGGACAGAGGGATCACCCCTCCACTTT. Its protein product is CATTGTEGSPLHF. The chain combines TRBV19 with TRBJ1-6, with 7 nucleotides matching TRBD1. The CDR3 sequence is 13 residues long. Germline lookup yields CDR1 LNHDA and CDR2 SQIVND (reference sequence). V gave up 10 bases and J gave up 10 bases; unmatched junction bases: 10.

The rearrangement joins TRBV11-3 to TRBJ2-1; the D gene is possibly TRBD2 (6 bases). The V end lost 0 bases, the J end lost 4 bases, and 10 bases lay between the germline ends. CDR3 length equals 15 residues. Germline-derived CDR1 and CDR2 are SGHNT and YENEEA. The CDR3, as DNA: TGTGCCAGCAGCTTAGAAACTAGCAGTTACAATGAGCAGTTCTTC. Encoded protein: CASSLETSSYNEQFF.

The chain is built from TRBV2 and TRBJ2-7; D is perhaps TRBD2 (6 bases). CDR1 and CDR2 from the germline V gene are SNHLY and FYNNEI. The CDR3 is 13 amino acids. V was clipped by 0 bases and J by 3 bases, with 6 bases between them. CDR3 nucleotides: TGTGCCAGCAGTGAAGCTAGCGGCTACGAGCAGTACGTC. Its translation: CASSEASGYEQYV.

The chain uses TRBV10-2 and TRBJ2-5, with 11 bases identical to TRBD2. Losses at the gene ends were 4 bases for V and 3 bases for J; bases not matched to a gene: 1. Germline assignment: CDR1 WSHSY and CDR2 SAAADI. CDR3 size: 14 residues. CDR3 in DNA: TGCGCCAGCAGTGTTAGCGGGAGGGAAGAGACCCAGTACTTC. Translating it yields CASSVSGREETQYF.

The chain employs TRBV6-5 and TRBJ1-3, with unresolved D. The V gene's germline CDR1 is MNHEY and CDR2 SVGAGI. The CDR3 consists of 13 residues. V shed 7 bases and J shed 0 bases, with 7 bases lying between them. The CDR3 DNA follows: TGTGCCAGCAAAGGAGGCTCTGGAAACACCATATATTTT. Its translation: CASKGGSGNTIYF.

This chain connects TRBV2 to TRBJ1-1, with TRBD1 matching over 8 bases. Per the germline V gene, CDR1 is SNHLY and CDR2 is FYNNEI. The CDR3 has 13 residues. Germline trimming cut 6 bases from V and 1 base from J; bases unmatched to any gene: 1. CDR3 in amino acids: CASRDRANTEAFF. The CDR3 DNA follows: TGTGCCAGCAGGGACAGGGCGAACACTGAAGCTTTCTTT.

The CDR3 sequence is CASRPRQGYGYTF. CDR3 bases: TGTGCCAGCAGACCTAGACAGGGCTATGGCTACACCTTC. The rearrangement joins TRBV6-5 to TRBJ1-2; 7 nucleotides match TRBD1. CDR1 is MNHEY and CDR2 is SVGAGI in the germline V gene. The V gene end was trimmed by 6 bases and the J gene end by 4 bases; junction bases not matched to a gene: 5. The CDR3 sequence is 13 residues long.

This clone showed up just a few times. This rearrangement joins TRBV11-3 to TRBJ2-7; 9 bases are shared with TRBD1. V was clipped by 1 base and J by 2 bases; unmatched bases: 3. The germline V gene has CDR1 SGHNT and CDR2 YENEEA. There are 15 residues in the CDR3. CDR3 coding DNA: TGTGCCAGCAGCTTAGGCGGGACAGGGCCCTACGAGCAGTACGTC. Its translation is CASSLGGTGPYEQYV.

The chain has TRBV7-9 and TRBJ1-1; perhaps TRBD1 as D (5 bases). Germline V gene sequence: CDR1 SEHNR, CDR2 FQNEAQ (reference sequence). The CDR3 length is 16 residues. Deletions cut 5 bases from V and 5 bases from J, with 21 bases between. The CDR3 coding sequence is TGTGCCAGCAGCAGCGGGTCGGGGACTATCCGGACTGAAGCTTTCTTT. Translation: CASSSGSGTIRTEAFF.

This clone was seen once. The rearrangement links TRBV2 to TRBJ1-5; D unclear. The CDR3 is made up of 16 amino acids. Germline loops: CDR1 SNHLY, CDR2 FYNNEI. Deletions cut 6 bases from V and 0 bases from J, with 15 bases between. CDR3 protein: CASSLRTGYSNQPQHF. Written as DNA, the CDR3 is TGTGCCAGCAGCCTCCGGACGGGATATAGCAATCAGCCCCAGCATTTT.